This T cell receptor beta chain was profiled in a study of regulatory T cells in long-lasting Graves disease. Study information: The study counted Graves' disease as persistent given over 5 years of antithyroid drugs and positive TSH receptor antibodies. Study conclusions and caveats: Persistent disease samples used TRBV28, TRBJ1-2 and TRBJ2-5 preferentially.

This CDR3 has 14 residues. V lost 6 bases and J lost 5, with 16 bases in between. The sample holds many counts of this clonotype. The target antigen is unknown. Time point given: persistent/refractory GD, antithyroid drugs over 5 years with positive TRAb. The TCR library used RNA extracted from PBMCs. CDR3 regions were amplified by Arm-PCR using iRepertoire HTBI primers to build TCR beta libraries. TCRdb re-derived calls from the multiplex PCR reads in MiXCR, one entry per CDR3 protein. Of 300,000 to 400,000 distinct CDR3 sequences listed, 15% to 20% are singletons. The TCR sequence derives from a female donor with Graves disease. The source material was peripheral blood mononuclear cells (PBMCs), sampled when the disease was refractory, from a patient treated with antithyroid drugs. The chain combines TRBV12-3 or TRBV12-4 with TRBJ2-5, with D tentatively TRBD1 or TRBD2 (6 bases each). The CDR3 here is CASSRAGEEETQYF. The CDR3 nucleotides are TGTGCCAGCAGCCGGGCAGGGGAGGAGGAGACCCAGTACTTC.